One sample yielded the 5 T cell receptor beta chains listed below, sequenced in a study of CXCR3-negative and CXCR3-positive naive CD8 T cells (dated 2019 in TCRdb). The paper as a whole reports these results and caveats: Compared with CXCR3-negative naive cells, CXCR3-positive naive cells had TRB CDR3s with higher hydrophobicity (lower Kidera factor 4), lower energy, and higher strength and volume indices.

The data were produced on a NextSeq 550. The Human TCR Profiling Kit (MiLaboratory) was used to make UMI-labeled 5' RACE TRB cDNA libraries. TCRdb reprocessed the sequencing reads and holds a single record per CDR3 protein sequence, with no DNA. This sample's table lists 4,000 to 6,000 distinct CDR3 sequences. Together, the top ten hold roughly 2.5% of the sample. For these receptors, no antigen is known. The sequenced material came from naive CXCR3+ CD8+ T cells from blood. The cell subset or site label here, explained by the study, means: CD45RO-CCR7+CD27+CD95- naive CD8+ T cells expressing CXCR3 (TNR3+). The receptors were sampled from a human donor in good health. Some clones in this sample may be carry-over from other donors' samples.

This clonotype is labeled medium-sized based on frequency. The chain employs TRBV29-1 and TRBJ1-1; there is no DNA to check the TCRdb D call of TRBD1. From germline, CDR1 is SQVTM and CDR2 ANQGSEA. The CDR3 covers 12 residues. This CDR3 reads CSVVGGTTEAFF.

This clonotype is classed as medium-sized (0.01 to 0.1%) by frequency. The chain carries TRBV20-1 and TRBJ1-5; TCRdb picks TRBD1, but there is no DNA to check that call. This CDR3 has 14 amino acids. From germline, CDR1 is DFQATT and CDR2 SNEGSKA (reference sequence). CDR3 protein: CSAILTGQNQPQHF.

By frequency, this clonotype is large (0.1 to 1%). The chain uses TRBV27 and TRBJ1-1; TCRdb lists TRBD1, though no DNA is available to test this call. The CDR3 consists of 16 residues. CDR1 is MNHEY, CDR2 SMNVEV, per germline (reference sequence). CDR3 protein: CASSLWIGGWNTEAFF.

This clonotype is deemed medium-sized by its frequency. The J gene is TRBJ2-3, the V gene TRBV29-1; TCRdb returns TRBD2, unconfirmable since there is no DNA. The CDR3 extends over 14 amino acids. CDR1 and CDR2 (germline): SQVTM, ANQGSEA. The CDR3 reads CSVLLSDSTDTQYF.

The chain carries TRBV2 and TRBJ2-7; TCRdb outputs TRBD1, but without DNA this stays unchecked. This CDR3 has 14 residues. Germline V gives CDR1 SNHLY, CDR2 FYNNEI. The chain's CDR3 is CASSEPTGTYEQYF.